A selection of T cell receptor beta chains follows, all from one sample in a study of cytomegalovirus exposure and HLA in healthy donors. Measured with immunoSEQ multiplex PCR; TCRdb has only the in-frame clones, and not every one. The sample lists under 110,000 clones, roughly 82% occurring once. The specimen sequenced was PBMCs. The origin of the receptors is a man in his forties or fifties in good health and CMV-seronegative. Each CDR3 is given without its conserved first and last residue. Fields, in order: J gene, V gene, CDR3 protein.

J gene: TRBJ2-1
V gene: TRBV9
CDR3 protein: ASSVGTGDYNEQF

J gene: TRBJ2-1
V gene: TRBV9
CDR3 protein: ASSVGEPRGSYNEQF

J gene: TRBJ1-3
V gene: TRBV9
CDR3 protein: ASSLRDAYSLGSNTIY

J gene: TRBJ1-2
V gene: TRBV10-3
CDR3 protein: AISEPGQDDGYT

J gene: TRBJ1-6
V gene: TRBV6-5
CDR3 protein: ASSYLGAGDSPLH

J gene: -
V gene: TRBV27
CDR3 protein: ASSSTSTGKRNEQY

J gene: TRBJ2-5
V gene: TRBV11-2
CDR3 protein: ASSSGGTPETQY

J gene: TRBJ1-5
V gene: TRBV9
CDR3 protein: ASSVADSTNQPQH

J gene: TRBJ2-2
V gene: TRBV2
CDR3 protein: ASSLLGPGVTGELF

J gene: TRBJ2-3
V gene: TRBV7-3
CDR3 protein: ASSLAGSTDTQY

J gene: TRBJ2-1
V gene: TRBV7-2
CDR3 protein: ASTFRTSGTSEQF

J gene: TRBJ2-7
V gene: TRBV5-1
CDR3 protein: ASSVGLLSYEQY

J gene: TRBJ2-5
V gene: TRBV30
CDR3 protein: AWSVRLAGGQETQY

J gene: TRBJ2-1
V gene: TRBV2
CDR3 protein: ASSEAGGGNEQF

J gene: TRBJ1-5
V gene: TRBV9
CDR3 protein: ASSVGVTVNQPQH

J gene: TRBJ2-7
V gene: TRBV7-2
CDR3 protein: ASSLRTGQNYEQY

J gene: TRBJ2-6
V gene: TRBV7-3
CDR3 protein: ASSSGSFSGANVLT

J gene: TRBJ2-1
V gene: TRBV11-2
CDR3 protein: ASSLEVGGSYNEQF

J gene: TRBJ2-7
V gene: TRBV10-3
CDR3 protein: AISEGQGYEQY

J gene: TRBJ2-5
V gene: TRBV7-6
CDR3 protein: ASSSGLVNGETQY

J gene: TRBJ2-3
V gene: TRBV10-3
CDR3 protein: AISESTSGVTDTQY

J gene: TRBJ2-3
V gene: TRBV7-8
CDR3 protein: AIRRGISTDTQY

J gene: TRBJ2-7
V gene: TRBV9
CDR3 protein: ASSVRQGAHEQY

J gene: TRBJ2-1
V gene: TRBV15
CDR3 protein: ATSRDRLAGGDSEQF

J gene: TRBJ2-2
V gene: TRBV4-3
CDR3 protein: ASKSGDRGTGELF

J gene: TRBJ1-5
V gene: TRBV4-1
CDR3 protein: ASSRQQGAQPQH

J gene: TRBJ2-5
V gene: TRBV2
CDR3 protein: ASRREETQY

J gene: TRBJ1-5
V gene: TRBV4-2
CDR3 protein: ASSQDWAPDQPQH

J gene: TRBJ1-5
V gene: TRBV28
CDR3 protein: ASSLINNQPQH

J gene: TRBJ2-3
V gene: TRBV6-1
CDR3 protein: ASSDILASTDTQY

J gene: TRBJ1-1
V gene: TRBV29-1
CDR3 protein: SVDGYRGQIGTEAF

J gene: TRBJ2-7
V gene: TRBV28
CDR3 protein: ASSTYRGGSYEQY

J gene: TRBJ2-3
V gene: TRBV28
CDR3 protein: ASSSGGLRKGTQY

J gene: TRBJ1-5
V gene: TRBV7-8
CDR3 protein: ASSLAGGRNQPQH

J gene: TRBJ1-1
V gene: TRBV5-1
CDR3 protein: ASSSWATGANTEAF

J gene: TRBJ2-1
V gene: TRBV9
CDR3 protein: ASSPDGTGQDEQF

J gene: TRBJ2-7
V gene: TRBV7-2
CDR3 protein: ASSLEVARGEQY

J gene: TRBJ2-3
V gene: TRBV11-3
CDR3 protein: ASSHGTSGRSDTQY

J gene: TRBJ1-6
V gene: TRBV10-1
CDR3 protein: ATTGKAYNSPLH

J gene: TRBJ2-5
V gene: TRBV13
CDR3 protein: ASSPPSSETQY

J gene: -
V gene: TRBV7-2
CDR3 protein: ASSLYRDLNYEQY

J gene: TRBJ1-1
V gene: TRBV28
CDR3 protein: ASRSGTEAF

J gene: TRBJ1-5
V gene: TRBV28
CDR3 protein: ASSLRFQGLGPQH

J gene: TRBJ2-1
V gene: TRBV19
CDR3 protein: ATTGLAVRNEQF

J gene: TRBJ1-1
V gene: TRBV7-9
CDR3 protein: ASSSIPGQGATEAF

J gene: TRBJ1-2
V gene: TRBV28
CDR3 protein: ASSLMTDYGYT

J gene: TRBJ1-6
V gene: TRBV7-8
CDR3 protein: ASSGQWSSPLH